These 24 T cell receptor beta chains originate from one sample sequenced in a study of shared clonotypes between healthy human individuals. Profiling relied on immunoSEQ multiplex PCR, and the TCRdb table lists in-frame clones only, not all of them. Of around 600,000 clones listed, almost 97% are singletons. Source material: naive CD4+ T cells sorted from blood. Subset specified: CD45RA+ positively selected. Every receptor here comes from a woman in her thirties in good health.

The genes are TRBV6-5 and TRBJ1-2; 9 bases match TRBD1. The V segment lost 5 bases and the J segment 5 bases; nucleotides outside the gene matches: 6. The CDR3 contains 14 residues. Germline V lookup: CDR1 MNHEY, CDR2 SVGAGI. The CDR3 protein is CASSLKDRGYGYTF. The CDR3 DNA is TGTGCCAGCAGTCTCAAGGACAGGGGATATGGCTACACCTTC.

J is TRBJ2-7 and V is TRBV27, with 10 bases matching TRBD2. The V segment lost 5 bases and the J segment 3 bases; nucleotides outside the gene matches: 10. From germline, CDR1 is MNHEY and CDR2 SMNVEV (reference sequence). This CDR3 has 16 amino acids. The CDR3 protein is CASSQITSGTFYEQYF. CDR3 DNA sequence: TGTGCCAGCAGTCAAATTACTAGCGGGACCTTCTACGAGCAGTACTTC.

This clone was recorded only once. Compared with germline, one end of the junction differs, possibly owing to a read error. The chain carries TRBV5-1 and TRBJ1-3; a weak D match, TRBD1 (6 bases). CDR1 is SGHRS and CDR2 is YFSETQ in the germline V gene. CDR3 length: 16 amino acids. The CDR3 nucleotides read TGCGCCAGCAGCATCCCACAGGGAGGTTCTGGAGACACCATATATTTT. Translating it yields CASSIPQGGSGDTIYF. The whole variable domain, filled in from reference TRBV5-1 and TRBJ1-3, reads KAGVTQTPRYLIKTRGQQVTLSCSPISGHRSVSWYQQTPGQGLQFLFEYFSETQRNKGNFPGRFSGRQFSNSRSEMNVSTLELGDSALYLCASSIPQGGSGDTIYFGEGSWLTVV.

The gene calls are TRBV18 and TRBJ2-2; D assignment may be TRBD1 or TRBD2 (5 bases each). V gave up 3 bases and J gave up 1 base, with 9 bases separating them. The CDR3 sequence is 15 residues long. The germline V gene has CDR1 KGHSH and CDR2 LQKENI. CDR3 loop: CASSPRDLNTGELFF. CDR3 DNA sequence: TGTGCCAGCTCACCGAGGGACCTGAACACCGGGGAGCTGTTTTTT.

This chain uses TRBV10-1 with TRBJ2-5; D perhaps matches TRBD1 (5 bases). Germline CDR1 and CDR2: WNHNN and SYGVQD (reference sequence). The CDR3 loop spans 17 amino acids. V gave up 0 bases and J gave up 6 bases, with 20 bases separating them. The CDR3 region is CASSESSQGSGLKTQYF. CDR3 DNA sequence: TGCGCCAGCAGTGAGTCGAGCCAGGGCTCCGGCTTGAAGACCCAGTACTTC.

Points on this clone: Other DNA sequences in the sample encode the same CDR3. The chain is built from TRBV5-1 and TRBJ2-3; no clear D gene. The CDR3 consists of 14 residues. V dropped 2 bases and J dropped 0 bases, with 7 bases sitting between them. Germline V gene sequence: CDR1 SGHRS, CDR2 YFSETQ. The CDR3 bases are TGCGCCAGCAGCTTTGGTGGTAGCACAGATACGCAGTATTTT. This encodes CASSFGGSTDTQYF.

The chain recombines TRBV19 with TRBJ2-7; 9 bases are a match to TRBD1. The J segment lost 3 bases and the V segment lost 4 bases, leaving 4 bases of the junction unmatched. This CDR3 spans 14 amino acids. Germline V gives CDR1 LNHDA, CDR2 SQIVND (reference sequence). The CDR3 DNA reads as TGTGCCAGTAGTACGACAGGGGGATACTACGAGCAGTACTTC. This translates into CASSTTGGYYEQYF.

This clone was observed a single time. This chain links TRBV28 with TRBJ2-1; 8 positions agree with TRBD1. CDR3 length: 15 residues. CDR1 and CDR2 (germline): MDHEN, SYDVKM. Trimming cost V 3 bases and J 8 bases; bases outside gene matches: 9. As DNA, the CDR3 is TGTGCCAGCAGTTTGGGCAGGGGGCTCTCGGATGAGCAGTTCTTC. It encodes CASSLGRGLSDEQFF.

The chain couples TRBV11-3 to TRBJ2-1, with D hard to call. V lost 1 base, J lost 6 bases, and 7 bases lay in between. Germline lookup yields CDR1 SGHNT and CDR2 YENEEA. The CDR3 has 13 residues. CDR3 nucleotide sequence: TGTGCCAGCAGCTTAGGTCTTATCAATGAGCAGTTCTTC. Its protein is CASSLGLINEQFF.

The chain employs TRBV29-1 and TRBJ1-2; 7 bases align to TRBD1. J was trimmed by 7 bases and V by 7 bases; bases with no gene match: 9. Germline values: CDR1 SQVTM, CDR2 ANQGSEA. The CDR3 loop spans 12 amino acids. CDR3 in DNA: TGCAGCGGGGATGAACAGGGGACTGGCTACACCTTC. This encodes CSGDEQGTGYTF.

The gene calls are TRBV5-4 and TRBJ2-3; 12 bases map to TRBD1. Trimming removed 0 bases from V and 4 bases from J; junction bases left unmatched: 6. CDR1 and CDR2 (germline): SGHNT, YYREEE (reference sequence). This CDR3 has 17 amino acids. The CDR3 loop is CASSLVGDRGRPDTQYF. The CDR3 bases are TGTGCCAGCAGCTTGGTTGGGGACAGGGGGCGCCCAGATACGCAGTATTTT.

This rearrangement joins TRBV7-9 to TRBJ1-2; TRBD1 matches at 7 bases. Germline trimming cut 5 bases from V and 7 bases from J; bases unmatched to any gene: 10. Germline-derived CDR1 and CDR2 are SEHNR and FQNEAQ (reference sequence). This CDR3 has 14 amino acids. In DNA form, the CDR3 reads TGTGCCAGCAGCCCACAGGGGTTGTCTTTTGGCTACACCTTC. Translation gives CASSPQGLSFGYTF.

CDR3 sequence (DNA): TGTGCCAGCAGCTCCCCGAGGGGGGGGCTAGCGGGCTACGAGCAGTACTTC. As protein: CASSSPRGGLAGYEQYF. The rearrangement joins TRBV11-2 to TRBJ2-7; TRBD2 aligns across 8 bases. This CDR3 is 17 amino acids long. V shed 4 bases and J 3 bases; nucleotides not matched to a gene: 14. The germline V gene has CDR1 SGHAT and CDR2 FQNNGV.

This chain links TRBV7-3 with TRBJ2-2; possibly TRBD1 for D (6 bases). Germline-derived CDR1 and CDR2 are SGHTA and FQGTGA. The germline V and J ends were trimmed by 4 bases and 1 base, with 19 bases remaining between them. The CDR3 runs to 18 residues. In nucleotides, the CDR3 is TGTGCCAGCAGCTCAGGATCCCTGGGACACCTGAACACCGGGGAGCTGTTTTTT. Protein sequence: CASSSGSLGHLNTGELFF.

V is TRBV18 and J is TRBJ1-4; D call uncertain. Germline-derived CDR1 and CDR2 are KGHSH and LQKENI. The CDR3 runs to 16 residues. V lost 2 bases, J lost 0 bases, and 10 bases lay in between. The CDR3 bases are TGTGCCAGCTCACCAATAAGCCAAACAACTAATGAAAAACTGTTTTTT. Its protein is CASSPISQTTNEKLFF.

The CDR3 bases are TGTGCCAGCAGAGCCGTCGTGAGGCGATCCTACGAGCAGTACTTC. It yields the protein CASRAVVRRSYEQYF. J is TRBJ2-7 and V is TRBV11-2; no firm D call. CDR3 length: 15 residues. The germline V gene encodes CDR1 SGHAT and CDR2 FQNNGV. V was clipped by 6 bases and J by 1 base, with 16 bases between them.

The chain has TRBV28 and TRBJ2-1; D perhaps matches TRBD2 (7 bases). V was clipped by 6 bases and J by 0 bases, with 15 bases between them. Germline V CDR1 and CDR2: MDHEN, SYDVKM. The CDR3 length is 16 residues. CDR3 residues: CASSKGGGSSYNEQFF. In nucleotides, the CDR3 is TGTGCCAGCAGCAAGGGGGGAGGGAGCTCCTACAATGAGCAGTTCTTC. Full variable domain (outside the CDR3, taken from reference TRBV28 and TRBJ2-1): DVKVTQSSRYLVKRTGEKVFLECVQDMDHENMFWYRQDPGLGLRLIYFSYDVKMKEKGDIPEGYSVSREKKERFSLILESASTNQTSMYLCASSKGGGSSYNEQFFGPGTRLTVL.

The sample holds one count of this clone. This chain uses TRBV14 with TRBJ2-7, with 10 bases that match TRBD2. Germline-derived CDR1 and CDR2 are SGHDN and FVKESK. The CDR3 sequence is 15 residues long. The V segment lost 2 bases and the J segment 4 bases; nucleotides outside the gene matches: 5. CDR3 in amino acids: CASSQNPGLAYEQYF. The DNA of the CDR3 is TGTGCCAGCAGCCAAAACCCGGGACTAGCGTACGAGCAGTACTTC.

V is TRBV7-6 and J is TRBJ2-2, with 12 bases fitting TRBD2. There are 18 residues in the CDR3. Trimming cost V 4 bases and J 0 bases; bases outside gene matches: 6. Germline V gene data show CDR1 as SGHVS and CDR2 as FNYEAQ. CDR3 DNA: TGTGCCAGCAGCTCCCTAGCGGGAGGGTTCGCGAACACCGGGGAGCTGTTTTTT. Protein: CASSSLAGGFANTGELFF.

The rearrangement links TRBV6-5 to TRBJ1-2, with TRBD1 as a possible D gene (5 bases). CDR3 length: 14 amino acids. CDR1 and CDR2 from the germline V gene are MNHEY and SVGAGI. Here the CDR3 reads CAAWWGRSGNGYTF. The CDR3 bases are TGTGCTGCGTGGTGGGGAAGATCAGGGAATGGCTACACCTTC.

The chain is built from TRBV19 and TRBJ2-2; D uncertain. V lost 1 base and J 1 base, leaving 7 bases between the germline ends. There are 15 residues in the CDR3. Germline CDR1 is LNHDA and CDR2 is SQIVND (reference sequence). Written as DNA, the CDR3 is TGTGCCAGTAGTATAGTTTACGGGAACACCGGGGAGCTGTTTTTT. It encodes CASSIVYGNTGELFF.

This rearrangement joins TRBV19 to TRBJ2-1; 9 bases are shared with TRBD1. The CDR3 spans 17 residues. The germline gives CDR1 LNHDA, CDR2 SQIVND (reference sequence). V gave up 5 bases and J gave up 6 bases; unmatched junction bases: 14. CDR3 sequence reads: CASSRTWTGVGSNEQFF. CDR3 DNA sequence: TGTGCCAGTAGTCGAACTTGGACAGGGGTCGGTTCCAATGAGCAGTTCTTC. Full variable domain (rest looked up from reference TRBV19 and TRBJ2-1): DGGITQSPKYLFRKEGQNVTLSCEQNLNHDAMYWYRQDPGQGLRLIYYSQIVNDFQKGDIAEGYSVSREKKESFPLTVTSAQKNPTAFYLCASSRTWTGVGSNEQFFGPGTRLTVL.

The V and J genes are TRBV27 and TRBJ2-1, with D possibly being TRBD2 (5 bases). The germline V and J ends were trimmed by 6 bases and 10 bases, with 22 bases remaining between them. The CDR3 loop spans 15 amino acids. Germline V gene sequence: CDR1 MNHEY, CDR2 SMNVEV (reference sequence). The DNA of the CDR3 is TGTGCCAGCAGCCCCCCGCGGGCCAGCCCTTCCGAGCAGTTCTTC. Its protein is CASSPPRASPSEQFF.

J is TRBJ1-2 and V is TRBV5-8; no clear D. The length of the CDR3 is 15 residues. V dropped 0 bases and J dropped 4 bases, with 13 bases sitting between them. The germline gives CDR1 SGHTS, CDR2 YDEGEE. The CDR3 nucleotides read TGTGCCAGCAGCTTGGTTACCCCGGGCCGCTATGGCTACACCTTC. Encoded protein: CASSLVTPGRYGYTF.